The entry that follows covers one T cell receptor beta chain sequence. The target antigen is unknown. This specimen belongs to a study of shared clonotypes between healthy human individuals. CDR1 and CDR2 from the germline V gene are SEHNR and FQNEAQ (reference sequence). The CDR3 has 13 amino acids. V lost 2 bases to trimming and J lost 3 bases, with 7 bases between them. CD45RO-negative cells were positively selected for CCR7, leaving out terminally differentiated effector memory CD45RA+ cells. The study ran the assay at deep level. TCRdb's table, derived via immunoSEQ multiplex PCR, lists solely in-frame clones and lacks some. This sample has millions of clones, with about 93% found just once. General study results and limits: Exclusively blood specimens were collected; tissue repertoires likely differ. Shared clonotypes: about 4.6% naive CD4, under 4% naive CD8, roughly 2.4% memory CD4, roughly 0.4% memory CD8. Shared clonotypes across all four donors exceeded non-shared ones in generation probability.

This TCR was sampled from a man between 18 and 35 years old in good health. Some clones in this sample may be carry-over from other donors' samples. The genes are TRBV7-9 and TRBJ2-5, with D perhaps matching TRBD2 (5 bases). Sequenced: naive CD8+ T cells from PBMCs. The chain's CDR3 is CASSLRGKETQYF. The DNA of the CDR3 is TGTGCCAGCAGCTTAAGAGGGAAAGAGACCCAGTACTTC.